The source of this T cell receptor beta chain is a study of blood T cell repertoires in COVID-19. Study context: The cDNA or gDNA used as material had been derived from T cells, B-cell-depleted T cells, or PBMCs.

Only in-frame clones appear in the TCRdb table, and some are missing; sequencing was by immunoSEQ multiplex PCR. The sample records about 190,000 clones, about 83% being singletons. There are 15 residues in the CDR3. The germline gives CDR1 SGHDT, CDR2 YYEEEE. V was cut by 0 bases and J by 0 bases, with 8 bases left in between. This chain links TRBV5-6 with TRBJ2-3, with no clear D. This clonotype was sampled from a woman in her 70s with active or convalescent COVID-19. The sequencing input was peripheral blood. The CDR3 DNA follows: TGTGCCAGCAGCTTGGCGACTCCTAGCACAGATACGCAGTATTTT. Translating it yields CASSLATPSTDTQYF.